Sequencing of this T cell receptor (beta chain) was carried out in a study of response to subunit inactivated influenza vaccine. This clonotype appeared many times. Its antigen is not identified. In TCRdb, the RT-PCR reads were re-called with MiXCR into one record per CDR3 protein. The data contain a few hundred thousand distinct CDR3 sequences, 11% to 15% of them seen just once; the ten biggest clones take up 11%. The germline gives CDR1 MDHEN, CDR2 SYDVKM. Trimming shortened V by 8 bases and J by 2 bases, and 16 bases separated the two germline ends. The CDR3 consists of 16 residues. Whole-study findings and limits: The authors suggested that few new T cells are recruited per seasonal influenza vaccination.

This TCR was recovered from a man aged 45-60 years who received an inactivated influenza vaccine. The chain has TRBV28 and TRBJ2-6; D gene unclear. The material was PBMCs from blood, obtained 11 to 12 days after vaccination. The CDR3 region is CASLSPDLPGANVLTF. CDR3 sequence (DNA): TGTGCCAGCCTAAGCCCGGATCTGCCTGGGGCCAACGTCCTGACTTTC.